One and the same sample provided the 15 T cell receptor beta chains below, sequenced in a study of PD-L1 blockade in urothelial cancer. Time point described: peripheral blood 6 weeks after treatment start. The table came from immunoSEQ multiplex PCR; TCRdb's copy has only in-frame clones and leaves some out. The sample lists 42,000 or so clones; around 80% were seen once. The sequences come from PBMCs, collected around atezolizumab (anti-PD-L1) treatment. The receptors here all came from a man in his 60s with urothelial cancer.

Only one count was recorded for this clone. The chain links TRBV6-1 to TRBJ2-4; possible D gene TRBD2, 6 bases. Per germline, CDR1 MNHNS and CDR2 SASEGT. V lost 1 base and J 9 bases, leaving 13 bases between the germline ends. The CDR3 length is 14 residues. The CDR3 DNA reads TGTGCCAGCAGTGAAGGAGGAGCCGGGGGCATTCAGTACTTC. It translates to CASSEGGAGGIQYF.

This chain uses TRBV10-3 with TRBJ2-2, with a tentative D call TRBD2 (6 bases). Trimming shortened V by 0 bases and J by 6 bases, and 8 bases separated the two germline ends. Germline V gives CDR1 ENHRY, CDR2 SYGVKD. The CDR3 spans 14 residues. The CDR3 loop reads CAISESGGAGELFF. The CDR3 DNA sequence: TGTGCCATCAGTGAGTCGGGGGGTGCCGGGGAGCTGTTTTTT.

V is TRBV21-1 and J is TRBJ2-6; TRBD1 was called by the table and not checked on the DNA. TRBV21-1 is a pseudogene segment. This CDR3 region has 16 residues. This CDR3 is CATPGHLNSGANVLTF. The CDR3 nucleotides are TGTGCCACCCCGGGACACCTGAACTCTGGGGCCAACGTCCTGACTTTC.

This clone came up a few times. This chain links TRBV11-3 with TRBJ1-1; possible D gene TRBD1, 5 bases. V lost 2 bases and J 3 bases, leaving 7 bases between the germline ends. The germline gives CDR1 SGHNT, CDR2 YENEEA. The CDR3 sequence is 13 residues long. The CDR3 loop reads CASSLFRDTEAFF. The CDR3 coding sequence is TGTGCCAGCAGCTTATTCAGGGACACTGAAGCTTTCTTT.

This chain connects TRBV5-4 to TRBJ2-3, with unresolved D. Germline lookup yields CDR1 SGHNT and CDR2 YYREEE (reference sequence). Trimming took off 0 bases at V and 0 bases at J, with 8 bases between the two ends. This CDR3 has 15 residues. The CDR3 is CASSLDSLSTDTQYF. The CDR3 DNA follows: TGTGCCAGCAGCTTGGACAGCTTAAGCACAGATACGCAGTATTTT.

This chain links TRBV5-1 with TRBJ2-1, with TRBD1 matching 10 bases. The ends lost 5 bases at V and 6 bases at J; junction bases unmatched: 5. The CDR3 is 14 amino acids. The V gene's germline CDR1 is SGHRS and CDR2 YFSETQ. The CDR3 nucleotides read TGCGCCAGCAGGGGACAGGGGAGCGGCAATGAGCAGTTCTTC. This gives the protein CASRGQGSGNEQFF.

V usage is TRBV13 and J usage is TRBJ2-7, with TRBD1 identical over 8 bases. The CDR3 covers 15 residues. The germline gives CDR1 PRHDT, CDR2 FYEKMQ (reference sequence). Trimming removed 7 bases from V and 0 bases from J; junction bases left unmatched: 8. This CDR3 reads CASTPQGGTSYEQYF. The CDR3 DNA reads TGTGCCAGCACCCCACAGGGGGGAACCTCCTACGAGCAGTACTTC.

The V and J genes are TRBV7-9 and TRBJ1-5; D is undetermined. V lost 5 bases to trimming and J lost 4 bases, with 12 bases between them. The CDR3 contains 14 residues. Germline V gene lookup returns CDR1 SEHNR and CDR2 FQNEAQ (reference sequence). The CDR3 DNA reads as TGTGCCAGCAGCCACGATACAGATAATCAGCCCCAGCATTTT. Residues: CASSHDTDNQPQHF.

The chain couples TRBV5-1 to TRBJ2-7; 9 bases are shared with TRBD1. The junction had 7 bases not matched to a gene; V was cut back by 3 bases and J by 6 bases. The CDR3 has 14 amino acids. Per the germline V gene, CDR1 is SGHRS and CDR2 is YFSETQ. The CDR3 reads CASSWGTGQSEQYF. The CDR3 DNA reads as TGCGCCAGCAGCTGGGGGACAGGGCAAAGCGAGCAGTACTTC.

The V call is TRBV4-3, the J call TRBJ2-3, with 11 bases matching TRBD2. Germline V lookup: CDR1 LGHNA, CDR2 YSLEER. V lost 0 bases, J lost 10 bases, and 0 bases stayed unmatched. The CDR3 sequence is 13 residues long. The CDR3 sequence: CASSQELAGAQYF. The CDR3 DNA sequence: TGCGCCAGCAGCCAAGAACTAGCGGGAGCGCAGTATTTT.

The chain combines TRBV19 with TRBJ2-1; 8 bases map to TRBD2. Germline CDR1 is LNHDA and CDR2 is SQIVND (reference sequence). Unmatched junction bases numbered 3, after V lost 1 base and J lost 10 bases. The CDR3 contains 13 residues. CDR3 in amino acids: CASSIVLAGEQFF. In DNA form, the CDR3 reads TGTGCCAGTAGTATAGTATTAGCGGGGGAGCAGTTCTTC.

The chain carries TRBV7-2 and TRBJ2-7, with a possible D match to TRBD1 (6 bases). Germline CDR1 SGHTA, CDR2 FQGNSA. There are 13 residues in the CDR3. Trimming removed 5 bases from V and 7 bases from J, with 15 bases in between. The CDR3 region is CASSGRGGGEQYF. The CDR3 coding sequence is TGTGCCAGCAGCGGACGTGGGGGCGGGGAGCAGTACTTC. Variable domain in full (rest from reference TRBV7-2 and TRBJ2-7): GAGVSQSPSNKVTEKGKDVELRCDPISGHTALYWYRQSLGQGLEFLIYFQGNSAPDKSGLPSDRFSAERTGGSVSTLTIQRTQQEDSAVYLCASSGRGGGEQYFGPGTRLTVT.

This clone was observed once. The chain employs TRBV11-2 and TRBJ1-5, with D possibly TRBD1 on 5 matching bases. Germline V gives CDR1 SGHAT, CDR2 FQNNGV. The CDR3 has 15 residues. Trimming removed 3 bases at V and 0 bases at J, with 9 bases between. The CDR3 sequence: CASSFSGLSNQPQHF. CDR3 DNA: TGTGCCAGCAGCTTCTCAGGGCTTAGCAATCAGCCCCAGCATTTT.

This chain links TRBV28 with TRBJ2-2; TRBD1 matches 8 bases. The CDR3 length is 15 residues. Per germline, CDR1 MDHEN and CDR2 SYDVKM. J lost 3 bases, V lost 7 bases, and 7 bases had no gene match. Written as DNA, the CDR3 is TGTGCCAGCACCCGACAGGACAGGGACACCGGGGAGCTGTTTTTT. It codes for CASTRQDRDTGELFF.

The DNA of the CDR3 is TGTGCCAGCAGTCGTACAGGGGTTTCCTACGAGCAGTACTTC. Protein sequence: CASSRTGVSYEQYF. V and J are TRBV2 and TRBJ2-7, with 7 bases lining up with TRBD1. There are 14 residues in the CDR3. Losses at the gene ends were 5 bases for V and 1 base for J; bases not matched to a gene: 5. The V gene's germline CDR1 is SNHLY and CDR2 FYNNEI.